The 26 T cell receptor beta chains below all came from one sample that was sequenced in a study of beta chain features in type 1 diabetes. Findings and limits, study-wide: Among patients with Type 1 diabetes, TCRB CDR3s were moderately but significantly shorter in every one of the four CD4+ subsets.

TCRB transcripts that were expressed got sequenced, as all of the isolated RNA had been reverse transcribed. Profiling relied on immunoSEQ multiplex PCR, and the TCRdb table lists in-frame clones only, not all of them. The data show about 300,000 clones, roughly 14% seen once. Antigen specificity for these receptors is unknown. The sequencing sample was made of naive CD4+ T cells from blood. These receptors were collected from a woman aged 18-29 years with type 1 diabetes.

A few counts support this clone. The genes are TRBV7-9 and TRBJ2-3; D ambiguous. This CDR3 has 15 amino acids. V lost 5 bases to trimming and J lost 1 base, with 13 bases between them. The germline V gene has CDR1 SEHNR and CDR2 FQNEAQ (reference sequence). The CDR3 protein is CASSDSNRGTDTQYF. The CDR3 DNA sequence: TGTGCCAGCAGCGATTCTAACCGGGGCACAGATACGCAGTATTTT.

There are a few counts of this clone. The rearrangement joins TRBV18 to TRBJ1-1, with D tentatively TRBD1 (5 bases). Germline CDR1 KGHSH, CDR2 LQKENI. This CDR3 has 15 residues. Trimming cost V 3 bases and J 8 bases, with 19 bases left between them. CDR3 region: CASSPQTGGKEEAFF. Written as DNA, the CDR3 is TGTGCCAGCTCACCTCAGACCGGGGGGAAAGAAGAAGCTTTCTTT. The full variable domain, with the rest looked up from reference TRBV18 and TRBJ1-1, is NAGVMQNPRHLVRRRGQEARLRCSPMKGHSHVYWYRQLPEEGLKFMVYLQKENIIDESGMPKERFSAEFPKEGPSILRIQQVVRGDSAAYFCASSPQTGGKEEAFFGQGTRLTVV.

In this sample, this clone turned up a few times. The rearrangement joins TRBV5-1 to TRBJ2-2, with a possible D match to TRBD2 (6 bases). The CDR3 loop spans 17 amino acids. Germline CDR1 reads SGHRS; CDR2 reads YFSETQ. V shed 9 bases and J shed 2 bases, with 23 bases lying between them. The chain's CDR3 is CATPQPPSSGNTGELFF. CDR3 DNA: TGCGCCACCCCCCAGCCCCCAAGTAGCGGCAACACCGGGGAGCTGTTTTTT.

In its sample, this clone was seen a few times. The chain carries TRBV4-1 and TRBJ1-4; possibly TRBD1 for D (6 bases). The V end was cut by 3 bases, the J end by 3 bases, with 23 bases between. Germline CDR1 and CDR2: MGHRA and YSYEKL. The CDR3 covers 19 residues. CDR3 region: CASSHPTGQTQRPNEKLFF. CDR3 sequence (DNA): TGCGCCAGCAGCCATCCTACAGGACAGACTCAGCGACCTAATGAAAAACTGTTTTTT.

This clone was recorded a few times. Other DNA sequences in this specimen translate into the identical CDR3. The rearrangement joins TRBV15 to TRBJ1-1; D is possibly TRBD1 (5 bases). Germline V gene lookup returns CDR1 LNHNV and CDR2 YYDKDF (reference sequence). V was pared by 1 base and J by 4 bases, with 16 bases between. The CDR3 has 16 amino acids. CDR3 residues: CATSRASQGFGTEAFF. The CDR3 coding sequence is TGTGCCACCAGCAGAGCGTCTCAGGGCTTTGGCACTGAAGCTTTCTTT.

This clone was detected only a few times. CDR3 loop: CASSELGQGYEKLFF. The CDR3, as DNA: TGTGCCAGCAGTGAATTAGGGCAGGGGTATGAAAAACTGTTTTTT. The V and J genes are TRBV25-1 and TRBJ1-4, with D tentatively TRBD1 (6 bases). The CDR3 is 15 residues long. V was clipped by 1 base and J by 6 bases, with 12 bases between them. Germline V gene sequence: CDR1 MGHDK, CDR2 SYGVNS.

This chain joins TRBV7-8 and TRBJ2-7, with 10 bases matching TRBD2. CDR1 and CDR2 (germline): SGHVS, FQNEAQ. The V and J ends lost 0 bases and 2 bases, in that order; junction bases with no gene match: 10. The CDR3 contains 18 residues. For the CDR3, the DNA is TGTGCCAGCAGCTTAGCGCGATTGGGACTAGCGCGAACCTACGAGCAGTACTTC. This sequence encodes CASSLARLGLARTYEQYF. The full variable domain, completed using reference TRBV7-8 and TRBJ2-7, is GAGVSQSPRYKVAKRGQDVALRCDPISGHVSLFWYQQALGQGPEFLTYFQNEAQLDKSGLPSDRFFAERPEGSVSTLKIQRTQQEDSAVYLCASSLARLGLARTYEQYFGPGTRLTVT.

The chain couples TRBV2 to TRBJ2-3; D remains ambiguous. This CDR3 is built from 12 residues. Deletions cut 7 bases from V and 3 bases from J, with 8 bases between. Germline-derived CDR1 and CDR2 are SNHLY and FYNNEI. CDR3 sequence reads: CASNFGTDTQYF. CDR3 sequence (DNA): TGTGCCAGCAACTTTGGTACAGATACGCAGTATTTT.

The V gene is TRBV30, the J gene TRBJ2-7; TRBD1 might be the D (6 bases). Germline CDR1 is GTSNPN and CDR2 is SVGIG (reference sequence). Trimming removed 4 bases at V and 3 bases at J, with 13 bases between. This CDR3 is built from 13 residues. CDR3 nucleotides: TGTGCCTGGAAAGGCTACAGGGACTACGAGCAGTACTTC. Protein: CAWKGYRDYEQYF.

This clone turned up a few times. The chain uses TRBV28 and TRBJ2-4; D gene ambiguous. V lost 10 bases and J 1 base, leaving 11 bases between the germline ends. The CDR3 length is 13 residues. Germline V gene sequence: CDR1 MDHEN, CDR2 SYDVKM. CDR3: CATTVSAKNIQYF. The CDR3 nucleotides are TGTGCCACTACGGTTTCGGCCAAAAACATTCAGTACTTC.

This clone was found a few times. The junction does not match germline at one end; this may be a read error. The genes are TRBV5-4 and TRBJ1-1, with 8 bases that match TRBD1. Per the germline V gene, CDR1 is SGHNT and CDR2 is YYREEE (reference sequence). The CDR3 spans 15 residues. This CDR3 is CASSLRTGRNNEAFF. Written as DNA, the CDR3 is TGTGCCAGCAGCTTAAGGACAGGGCGAAACAATGAAGCTTTCTTT. Combining the CDR3 with reference TRBV5-4 and TRBJ1-1 gives the whole variable domain ETGVTQSPTHLIKTRGQQVTLRCSSQSGHNTVSWYQQALGQGPQFIFQYYREEENGRGNFPPRFSGLQFPNYSSELNVNALELDDSALYLCASSLRTGRNNEAFFGQGTRLTVV.

The gene calls are TRBV7-8 and TRBJ2-7; 7 bases agree with TRBD1. After removal of 5 bases from V and 0 bases from J, the junction contained 4 bases not matched to a gene. CDR1 SGHVS and CDR2 FQNEAQ come from the germline V gene. This CDR3 region has 14 residues. The CDR3 DNA reads TGTGCCAGCAGCCGCCGGGACAGCTCCTACGAGCAGTACTTC. Translating gives CASSRRDSSYEQYF.

The chain joins TRBV7-9 to TRBJ2-6, with TRBD1 matching 7 bases. Germline CDR1 SEHNR, CDR2 FQNEAQ (reference sequence). The V and J ends lost 6 bases and 5 bases, in that order; junction bases with no gene match: 19. The CDR3 runs 19 residues. The CDR3 sequence: CASRRLNTGTAARANVLTF. The CDR3 bases are TGTGCCAGCAGGAGGCTTAATACCGGGACAGCCGCTAGGGCCAACGTCCTGACTTTC.

This clone appeared a few times. This CDR3 reads CASRGLGYGYTF. The CDR3 DNA sequence: TGCGCCAGCAGGGGCTTGGGCTATGGCTACACCTTC. V and J are TRBV4-3 and TRBJ1-2; no clear D gene. Germline V gene lookup returns CDR1 LGHNA and CDR2 YSLEER. This CDR3 has 12 residues. The ends were cut back, 6 bases at V and 4 bases at J, with 9 bases in the middle.

This clone occurred a few times. The same CDR3 is also encoded by other DNA sequences in this sample. CDR3: CATSRDRGYEQYV. As DNA, the CDR3 is TGTGCCACCAGCAGAGACAGGGGCTACGAGCAGTACGTC. The chain joins TRBV15 to TRBJ2-7; D possibly corresponds to TRBD1 (6 bases). The CDR3 covers 13 residues. Trimming stripped 0 bases from V and 3 bases from J, with 6 bases between. Germline CDR1 LNHNV, CDR2 YYDKDF (reference sequence).

The chain employs TRBV7-9 and TRBJ2-3; 13 bases are a match to TRBD2. V lost 1 base, J lost 2 bases, and 3 bases stayed unmatched. The V gene's germline CDR1 is SEHNR and CDR2 FQNEAQ (reference sequence). The CDR3 length is 17 residues. The CDR3 sequence: CASSLGGLAGTTDTQYF. CDR3 coding DNA: TGTGCCAGCAGCTTAGGGGGACTAGCGGGGACCACAGATACGCAGTATTTT.

This clone was seen many times. The gene calls are TRBV30 and TRBJ2-6; D is uncertain. The CDR3 sequence is 16 residues long. CDR1 and CDR2 (germline): GTSNPN, SVGIG (reference sequence). Trimming pared 1 base from V and 0 bases from J, leaving 10 bases between. The CDR3 DNA reads as TGTGCCTGGAGTGGAATGGCTCTCTCTGGGGCCAACGTCCTGACTTTC. It encodes CAWSGMALSGANVLTF. Together with reference TRBV30 and TRBJ2-6, the CDR3 gives the full variable domain: SQTIHQWPATLVQPVGSPLSLECTVEGTSNPNLYWYRQAAGRGLQLLFYSVGIGQISSEVPQNLSASRPQDRQFILSSKKLLLSDSGFYLCAWSGMALSGANVLTFGAGSRLTVL.

A few counts support this clone. The chain combines TRBV15 with TRBJ1-1, with D perhaps TRBD1 (6 bases). This CDR3 is built from 12 residues. The V gene lost 6 bases and the J gene lost 8 bases, with 13 bases spanning the gap. The V gene's germline CDR1 is LNHNV and CDR2 YYDKDF (reference sequence). The CDR3: CATSWTGTEAFF. CDR3 nucleotide sequence: TGTGCCACCAGTTGGACCGGGACAGAAGCTTTCTTT. Supplemented by reference TRBV15 and TRBJ1-1, the full variable domain reads DAMVIQNPRYQVTQFGKPVTLSCSQTLNHNVMYWYQQKSSQAPKLLFHYYDKDFNNEADTPDNFQSRRPNTSFCFLDIRSPGLGDTAMYLCATSWTGTEAFFGQGTRLTVV.

The chain's CDR3 is CATASFNEQFF. CDR3 nucleotides: TGTGCCACCGCTAGCTTCAATGAGCAGTTCTTC. The rearrangement joins TRBV15 to TRBJ2-1; possibly TRBD2 for D (5 bases). CDR1 LNHNV and CDR2 YYDKDF come from the germline V gene (reference sequence). Trimming pared 8 bases from V and 6 bases from J, leaving 8 bases between. The CDR3 consists of 11 residues.

The rearrangement joins TRBV5-4 to TRBJ1-1; no definite D call. Germline CDR1 is SGHNT and CDR2 is YYREEE (reference sequence). V was trimmed by 0 bases and J by 5 bases, leaving 14 bases between them. The CDR3 extends over 15 amino acids. CDR3 nucleotides: TGTGCCAGCAGCTTGGATGTCAGGATGTATACTGAAGCTTTCTTT. It yields the protein CASSLDVRMYTEAFF.

This clone was observed a few times. The chain combines TRBV5-4 with TRBJ2-3, with D unclear. This CDR3 has 13 residues. The V end was cut by 7 bases, the J end by 9 bases, with 18 bases between. Germline-derived CDR1 and CDR2 are SGHNT and YYREEE (reference sequence). The CDR3 loop is CASSLKQVETQYF. CDR3 nucleotide sequence: TGTGCCAGCTCCCTCAAGCAGGTCGAAACGCAGTATTTT.

This chain connects TRBV5-1 to TRBJ2-5; 12 bases map to TRBD1. J lost 4 bases, V lost 4 bases, and 8 bases had no gene match. In germline, CDR1 is SGHRS, CDR2 YFSETQ. The CDR3 has 16 amino acids. CDR3 amino acids: CASSTEGQGAGETQYF. Here the CDR3 DNA reads TGCGCCAGCAGCACCGAGGGACAGGGGGCGGGAGAGACCCAGTACTTC.

The genes are TRBV5-1 and TRBJ2-5; 8 bases map to TRBD2. This CDR3 is 15 amino acids long. The germline CDR1 and CDR2 sequences are SGHRS and YFSETQ. V shed 7 bases, J shed 4 bases, and the junction held 12 bases outside the gene matches. CDR3 nucleotide sequence: TGCGCCAGCGGAGAGCGGGAGTCGGCGGTAGAGACCCAGTACTTC. Encoded protein: CASGERESAVETQYF.

As to this clone: Other nucleotide sequences in the sample specify the same CDR3. The CDR3 nucleotides are TGTGCCAGCAGTTTAACAGCTACCTACGAGCAGTACTTC. This translates into CASSLTATYEQYF. The chain carries TRBV28 and TRBJ2-7; D gene ambiguous. V gave up 2 bases and J gave up 2 bases, with 7 bases separating them. Germline V gene lookup returns CDR1 MDHEN and CDR2 SYDVKM. The CDR3 extends over 13 amino acids.

This clone has just a few counts. V and J are TRBV21-1 and TRBJ2-3; the D segment call TRBD2 is taken from the table without a DNA check. TRBV21-1 is designated a pseudogene. The CDR3 covers 12 residues. The CDR3 here is CASSSPPSPQYF. CDR3 coding DNA: TGTGCCAGCAGTTCCCCTCCTTCCCCCCAGTATTTT.

This clone was counted only a few times. The rearrangement uses TRBV5-1 and TRBJ2-7; 8 nucleotides align to TRBD1. Germline assignment: CDR1 SGHRS and CDR2 YFSETQ. V dropped 1 base and J dropped 2; count of bases not matched to a gene: 8. The CDR3 consists of 16 residues. The CDR3 region has the DNA TGCGCCAGCAGCTTGCCAGGGGGCATTAAGCCCTACGAGCAGTACTTC. It encodes CASSLPGGIKPYEQYF.